The clone carrying this TCR beta chain was seen repeatedly, ten times or more. Antigen specificity is unknown. This sample was taken from a study of tumor-infiltrating lymphocytes in primary liver carcinoma. About the study: By surgical resection, the patients were treated for their primary liver carcinoma. Tumors were stage T1-T3 N0M0, roughly 4.2 to 11 cm across.

Extraction also yielded germline DNA, while blood RNA was obtained from unsorted whole blood. TCR beta cDNA was made from roughly 450 ng total RNA with a constant-region primer. Three nested multiplex PCR rounds, a slightly modified ARM-PCR, produced the libraries for TCR beta. Researchers ran the first two PCR rounds for roughly 10 cycles each with TRBV1-TRBV30 forward primers and a C-beta reverse primer. TCRdb ran MiXCR on the multiplex PCR reads and lists one entry per CDR3 protein. Among around 210,000 distinct CDR3 sequences listed, roughly two thirds were seen once. Germline loops: CDR1 MNHNS, CDR2 SASEGT. With 7 bases removed from V and 6 bases from J, the gap between germline ends came to 13 bases. The CDR3 covers 13 residues. Study-level points and caveats: Among the pair types, tumor region pairs showed more overlap than tumor-adjacent and tumor-blood pairs.

V and J are TRBV6-1 and TRBJ2-1; tentatively, D is TRBD2 (5 bases). Sequencing input: peripheral blood. This sequence was found in a woman in her sixties or seventies with primary liver carcinoma and hepatitis B virus infection. CDR3 nucleotides: TGTGCCAGCACCCAATGGGGAGTCAATGAGCAGTTCTTC. It specifies CASTQWGVNEQFF.